This is a list of T cell receptor beta chains from one sample in a study of prognosis after radiotherapy for stage I lung cancer. TCRdb fed the multiplex PCR reads into MiXCR, producing one record per CDR3 protein. The sample contains about 47,000 distinct CDR3 sequences, 30% to 35% of which appear only once. Sequencing used PBMCs, obtained before or after stereotactic body radiation therapy (not recorded which). The receptors originated from a donor over 45 with non-small cell lung cancer. Both conserved end residues are part of each CDR3. A D gene is named only where the DNA matches it firmly. Where a row states a size, it is once, few, many or the class of an expanded clone; other rows omit it.

cdr3_length j_call clone_size d_call v_call cdr3_nt cdr3_aa
18 TRBJ2-1 many TRBD2 TRBV4-1 TGCGCCAGCAGCATGGCCGCCCCGGGGGGGAGTCGGTTGAGTGAGCAGTTCTTC CASSMAAPGGSRLSEQFF
13 TRBJ2-3 NA NA TRBV20-1 TGCAGTGCGAGCACAGGGAGCACAGATACGCAGTATTTT CSASTGSTDTQYF
17 TRBJ1-1 many NA TRBV4-1 TGCGCCAGCAGCCAAGATGACGGGCGGGTAATGAACACTGAAGCTTTCTTT CASSQDDGRVMNTEAFF
17 TRBJ2-2 NA TRBD2 TRBV19 TGTGCCAGTAGTCCCCGCGGGAGTGCCCGGAACACCGGTGAGCTGTTTTTT CASSPRGSARNTGELFF
12 TRBJ2-7 many TRBD2 TRBV20-1 TGCAGCGCAGGCCTAGCGGGAGCCAAGCAGTACTTC CSAGLAGAKQYF
14 TRBJ2-1 many NA TRBV18 TGTGCCAGCTCACCTACTAGACAGTACAATGAGCAGTTCTTC CASSPTRQYNEQFF
15 TRBJ2-7 many TRBD2 TRBV7-9 TGTGCCAGCAGCCGGCCCGGACTAGCGGTTTACGAGCAGTACTTC CASSRPGLAVYEQYF
15 TRBJ2-1 NA TRBD2 TRBV5-1 TGCGCCAACAGCTTGGGAGGGACCTCAGGCGATGAGCAGTTCTTC CANSLGGTSGDEQFF
15 TRBJ1-1 many TRBD1 TRBV6-1 TGTGCCAGCAGACAGGGGGCTCTGGGGACCACTGAAGCTTTCTTT CASRQGALGTTEAFF
16 TRBJ2-1 many NA TRBV9 TGTGCCAGCACCCCAAATTTAGCGAGCTCCTACAATGAGCAGTTCTTC CASTPNLASSYNEQFF
14 TRBJ1-5 many NA TRBV19 TGTGCCAGTAGTATAGTCTTCCTCAGGACGCCCCAGCATTTT CASSIVFLRTPQHF
12 TRBJ2-5 many TRBD2 TRBV20-1 TGCAGTGCTAGGGGGGGGAAAGAGACCCAGTACTTC CSARGGKETQYF
15 TRBJ2-2 NA TRBD1 TRBV27 TGTGCCAGCAAGAGGACAGGGGTTGGGACCGGTGATCTGTTTTTT CASKRTGVGTGDLFF
15 TRBJ2-1 NA TRBD2 TRBV7-2 TGTGCCAGCATCCCCGTGAGGGAGGGTCGGACTAGGGAGTTCTTC CASIPVREGRTREFF
13 TRBJ1-5 NA NA TRBV28 TGTGCCAGCATGCTAGGGGTCAATCAGCCCCAGCATTTT CASMLGVNQPQHF
14 TRBJ2-2 many NA TRBV25-1 TGTGCCAGCAGTGTTGCTAGGGGGACCGGGGAGCTGTTTTTT CASSVARGTGELFF
15 TRBJ2-6 many NA TRBV9 TGTGCCAGCAGCGTAAGAAGCTCTGGGGCCAACGTCCTGACTTTC CASSVRSSGANVLTF
15 TRBJ2-3 NA NA TRBV5-4 TGTGCCAGCAGCTGGCAGGGGGGGGCCACAGATACGCAGTATTTT CASSWQGGATDTQYF
15 TRBJ2-3 many NA TRBV19 TGTGCCAGTAGACAACAGGGAAGGGGCACAGATACGCAGTATTTT CASRQQGRGTDTQYF
13 TRBJ1-2 many NA TRBV10-3 TGTGCCATCAGTGAGTCGATCCCCGAATCGGGCACCTTC CAISESIPESGTF
20 TRBJ2-4 many TRBD1 TRBV6-2/TRBV6-3 TGTGCCAGCAGTTCCCGCCCGGGACAGGGGTCACCAGTCGCGAAAAACATTCAGTACTTC CASSSRPGQGSPVAKNIQYF
11 TRBJ2-5 many NA TRBV11-2 TGTGCCAGCAGCTTAACCGAGACCCAGTACTTC CASSLTETQYF
15 TRBJ1-3 many TRBD1 TRBV27 TGTGCCAGCAGTCCCTTTCGACAGGGAGGAAACACCATATATTTT CASSPFRQGGNTIYF
13 TRBJ1-2 many NA TRBV7-9 TGTGCCAGCAGCCCCGGGTCTCTCTATGGCTACACCTTC CASSPGSLYGYTF
14 TRBJ1-1 many NA TRBV7-3 TGTGCCAGCAGCCAACTCGGGGGTGACACTGAAGCTTTCTTT CASSQLGGDTEAFF
14 TRBJ2-7 once TRBD1 TRBV6-1 TGTGCCAGTAAAGCAGGGGGCGCCGCCTACGAGCAGTACTTC CASKAGGAAYEQYF
16 TRBJ2-2 NA NA TRBV5-1 TGCGCCAGCAGCTTGGAGTTACAAGGGGCCGCCGGGGAGCTGTTTTTT CASSLELQGAAGELFF
14 TRBJ1-6 many TRBD1 TRBV9 TGTGCCAGCAGAAACCGGGACAGGGCTTCACCCCTCCACTTT CASRNRDRASPLHF
17 TRBJ2-3 NA TRBD2 TRBV24-1 TGTGCCACCAGTGACAGGACTAGTCTGAGGTCCACAGATACGCAGTATTTT CATSDRTSLRSTDTQYF
16 TRBJ2-1 many TRBD2 TRBV18 TGTGCCAGCTCACCCCCCTCGACTAGCGGGTCTTATGAGCAGTTCTTC CASSPPSTSGSYEQFF
13 TRBJ2-1 many NA TRBV7-2 TGTGCCAGCAGCTTAGACCAAAGCAATGAGCAGTTCTTC CASSLDQSNEQFF
15 TRBJ1-3 many NA TRBV2 TGTGCCAGCAGGTTCGACACCAACTCTGGAAACACCATATATTTT CASRFDTNSGNTIYF
18 TRBJ2-6 many NA TRBV4-3 TGCGCCAGCAGCCAAGTGGCACAGATCGGGGCTGGGGCCAACGTCCTGACTTTC CASSQVAQIGAGANVLTF
12 TRBJ2-1 many NA TRBV28 TGTGCCAGTCACGGGGATCCGAATGAGCAGTTCTTC CASHGDPNEQFF
16 TRBJ2-1 many TRBD2 TRBV4-3 TGCGCCAGCAGCCAATCAGCGGGAGGTTCCTACAATGAGCAGTTCTTC CASSQSAGGSYNEQFF
16 TRBJ2-3 many NA TRBV7-2 TGTGCCAGCAGCTTTTTTAGGTTGACTAGCACAGATACGCAGTATTTT CASSFFRLTSTDTQYF
13 TRBJ1-6 many NA TRBV28 TGTGCCAGCAGCCCCGGGATACGAACCCCCCTCCACTTT CASSPGIRTPLHF
16 TRBJ1-2 many NA TRBV28 TGTGCCAGCTCCCTCTCAAGTCCCGGGACAACGACAGGCTACACCTTC CASSLSSPGTTTGYTF
15 TRBJ1-3 NA TRBD1 TRBV28 TGTGCCAGCAGTGGGACAGGGGGCTATGGAAACACCATATATTTT CASSGTGGYGNTIYF